What follows are 8 T cell receptor beta chains derived from one specimen sequenced in a study of identical twins. TCRdb itself ran the 5' RACE reads through MiXCR, one entry per CDR3 protein. The sample records about 890,000 distinct CDR3 sequences, 9% to 15% being singletons. The same specimen was also included in a second study, on yellow fever vaccine responses in identical twins.

The sample taken for sequencing was PBMCs. These receptors were obtained from a woman aged 18-29 years in good health.

J is TRBJ1-1 and V is TRBV6-1; a possible D gene is TRBD1 (6 bases). Trimming took 5 bases from V and 7 from J, leaving 17 bases between them. The germline V gene encodes CDR1 MNHNS and CDR2 SASEGT. The CDR3 runs to 14 residues. CDR3 bases: TGTGCCAGCAGTCAAGACAGGCTTCTCGGTGAAGCTTTCTTT. Amino acid sequence: CASSQDRLLGEAFF.

This clonotype showed up just a few times. Here the CDR3 reads CASSVESDTQYF. The CDR3 region has the DNA TGTGCCAGCAGCGTAGAGTCAGATACGCAGTATTTT. The genes are TRBV9 and TRBJ2-3, with unresolved D. V shed 0 bases and J shed 4 bases, with 3 bases lying between them. This CDR3 region has 12 residues. Germline assignment: CDR1 SGDLS and CDR2 YYNGEE.

Many counts were recorded for this clonotype. The chain is built from TRBV6-1 and TRBJ1-6, with D unresolved. Deletions cut 3 bases from V and 4 bases from J, with 4 bases between. Germline V gene sequence: CDR1 MNHNS, CDR2 SASEGT. The CDR3 extends over 13 amino acids. The CDR3, as DNA: TGTGCCAGCAGTGAGGGATATAATTCACCCCTCCACTTT. This codes for CASSEGYNSPLHF.

The V and J genes are TRBV10-3 and TRBJ1-4; no clear D gene. The germline V gene encodes CDR1 ENHRY and CDR2 SYGVKD. This CDR3 contains 16 residues. Trimming left V 2 bases short and J 10 bases short, with 20 bases between. The CDR3 reads CAISETTWARGVKLFF. Written as DNA, the CDR3 is TGTGCCATCAGTGAGACTACTTGGGCCCGCGGGGTAAAACTGTTTTTT.

This clonotype appeared a few times. V usage is TRBV20-1 and J usage is TRBJ1-2, with TRBD1 matching 8 bases. CDR1 is DFQATT, CDR2 SNEGSKA, per germline (reference sequence). Germline trimming cut 5 bases from V and 4 bases from J; bases unmatched to any gene: 3. The CDR3 has 12 residues. The CDR3 region is CSASGTGYGYTF. CDR3 DNA: TGCAGTGCTTCCGGGACAGGCTATGGCTACACCTTC.

The chain employs TRBV14 and TRBJ1-1; D gene ambiguous. This CDR3 contains 18 residues. The V gene lost 4 bases and the J gene lost 1 base, with 22 bases spanning the gap. CDR1 and CDR2 from the germline V gene are SGHDN and FVKESK. The CDR3 region has the DNA TGTGCCAGCAGCCTAACACCCCGAGGGTTCAGGTCGAACACTGAAGCTTTCTTT. It specifies CASSLTPRGFRSNTEAFF.

This clonotype was counted a few times. The chain carries TRBV29-1 and TRBJ2-6; D remains unclear. V lost 3 bases and J lost 0, with 6 bases in between. The length of the CDR3 is 14 residues. CDR1 and CDR2 from the germline V gene are SQVTM and ANQGSEA. CDR3 sequence: CSVDDTSGANVLTF. The CDR3 DNA reads TGCAGCGTTGACGACACCTCTGGGGCCAACGTCCTGACTTTC.

This clonotype was found many times. V and J are TRBV28 and TRBJ2-7; D assignment may be TRBD1 or TRBD2 (5 bases each). The CDR3 is 13 residues long. Looked up from germline, CDR1 is MDHEN and CDR2 is SYDVKM. V dropped 4 bases and J dropped 7 bases, with 14 bases sitting between them. As DNA, the CDR3 is TGTGCCAGCAGTTCTCCGGGGCGGAAGGAGCAGTACGTC. Encoded protein: CASSSPGRKEQYV.